This T cell receptor beta chain was obtained from a study of T cells in Graves' hyperthyroidism and ophthalmopathy. Amplified regions were TCR beta CDR3 sequences from RNA transcripts. An initial round of RT-PCR targeting the TCR CDR3 relied on the HTBI primer set. TCRdb reanalysed the multiplex PCR reads using MiXCR and keeps one entry per CDR3 protein. The sample holds approximately 430,000 distinct CDR3 sequences, approximately 14% seen once. At least ten counts were recorded for this clonotype. CDR3 length equals 15 residues. From germline, CDR1 is LNHDA and CDR2 SQIVND (reference sequence). Trimming left V 7 bases short and J 1 base short, with 16 bases between.

The clonotype originates from a young woman with Graves' hyperthyroidism. Sequenced material: blood. The chain couples TRBV19 to TRBJ1-1, with a possible D match to TRBD1 (5 bases). In DNA, the CDR3 is TGTGCCAGTAACCGCCTTGTGGGGACGAACACTGAAGCTTTCTTT. Translating it yields CASNRLVGTNTEAFF.